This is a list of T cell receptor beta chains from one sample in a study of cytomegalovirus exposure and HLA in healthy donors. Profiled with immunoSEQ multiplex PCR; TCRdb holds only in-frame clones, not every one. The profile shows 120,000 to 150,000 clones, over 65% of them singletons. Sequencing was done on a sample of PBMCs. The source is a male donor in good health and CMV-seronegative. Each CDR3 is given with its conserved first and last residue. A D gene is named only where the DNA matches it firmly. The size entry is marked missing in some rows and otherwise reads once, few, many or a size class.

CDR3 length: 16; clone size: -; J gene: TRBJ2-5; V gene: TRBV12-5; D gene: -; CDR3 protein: CASGLGDSTGGETQYF; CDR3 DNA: TGTGCTAGTGGTTTGGGTGACAGCACGGGTGGGGAGACCCAGTACTTC
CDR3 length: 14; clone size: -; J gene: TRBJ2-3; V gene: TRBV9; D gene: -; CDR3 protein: CASSVITGTDTQYF; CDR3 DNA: TGTGCCAGCAGCGTAATAACAGGGACAGATACGCAGTATTTT
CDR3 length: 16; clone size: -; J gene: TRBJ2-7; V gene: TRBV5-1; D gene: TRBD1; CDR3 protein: CASSLMPGTDSYEQYF; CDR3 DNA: TGCGCCAGCAGCTTGATGCCCGGGACAGACTCCTACGAGCAGTACTTC
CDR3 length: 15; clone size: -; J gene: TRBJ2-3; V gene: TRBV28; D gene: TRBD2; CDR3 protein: CASSRPLAGSDTQYF; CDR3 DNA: TGTGCCAGCAGCCGGCCCCTAGCGGGTTCAGATACGCAGTATTTT
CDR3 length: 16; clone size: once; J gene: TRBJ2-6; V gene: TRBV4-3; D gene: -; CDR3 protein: CASSQGQSAGANVLTF; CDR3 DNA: TGCGCCAGCAGCCAAGGTCAGAGCGCTGGGGCCAACGTCCTGACTTTC
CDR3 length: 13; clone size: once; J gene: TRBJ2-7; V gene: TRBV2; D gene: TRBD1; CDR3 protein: CASAGQVSYEQYF; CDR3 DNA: TGTGCCAGCGCGGGACAGGTGTCTTACGAGCAGTACTTC
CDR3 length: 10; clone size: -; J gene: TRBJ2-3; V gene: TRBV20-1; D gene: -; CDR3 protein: CSLPADTQYF; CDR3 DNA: TGCAGTCTTCCTGCAGATACGCAGTATTTT
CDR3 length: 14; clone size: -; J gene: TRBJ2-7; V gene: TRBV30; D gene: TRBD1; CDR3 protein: CAWMEWGTEREQYF; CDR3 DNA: TGTGCCTGGATGGAGTGGGGGACAGAACGCGAGCAGTACTTC
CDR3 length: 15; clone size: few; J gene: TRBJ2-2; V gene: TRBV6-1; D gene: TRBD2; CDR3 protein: CASSEASGSTGELFF; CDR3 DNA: TGTGCCAGCAGTGAAGCTAGCGGGAGCACCGGGGAGCTGTTTTTT
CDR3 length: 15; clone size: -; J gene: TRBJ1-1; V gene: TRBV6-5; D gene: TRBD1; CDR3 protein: CASSQGARGDTEAFF; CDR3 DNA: TGTGCCAGCAGCCAGGGGGCGCGTGGAGACACTGAAGCTTTCTTT
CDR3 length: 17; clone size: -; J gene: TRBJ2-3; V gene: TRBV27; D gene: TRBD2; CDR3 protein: CASSLSAAGGITDTQYF; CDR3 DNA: TGTGCCAGCAGTTTATCGGCAGCGGGAGGTATCACAGATACGCAGTATTTT
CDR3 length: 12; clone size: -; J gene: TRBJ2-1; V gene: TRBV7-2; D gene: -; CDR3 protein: CASSLRGNEQFF; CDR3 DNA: TGTGCCAGCAGCTTGAGAGGAAATGAGCAGTTCTTC
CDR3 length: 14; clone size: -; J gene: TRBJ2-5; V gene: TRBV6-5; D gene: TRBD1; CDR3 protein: CASDRGLEQETQYF; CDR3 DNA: TGTGCCAGCGACAGGGGGTTGGAACAAGAGACCCAGTACTTC
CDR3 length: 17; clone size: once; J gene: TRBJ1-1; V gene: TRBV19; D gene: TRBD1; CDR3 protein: CASSTGTGRYMNTEAFF; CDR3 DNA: TGTGCCAGTAGTACCGGGACAGGCCGCTACATGAACACTGAAGCTTTCTTT
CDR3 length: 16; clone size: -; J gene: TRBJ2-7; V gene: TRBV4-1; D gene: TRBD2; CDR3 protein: CASSLLTSGAPSEQYF; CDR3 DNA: TGCGCCAGCAGCCTCCTAACTAGCGGGGCCCCTTCTGAGCAGTACTTC
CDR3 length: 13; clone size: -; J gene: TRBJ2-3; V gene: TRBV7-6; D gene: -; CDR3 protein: CASSLLGTDTQYF; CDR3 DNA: TGTGCCAGCAGCCTATTAGGCACAGATACGCAGTATTTT
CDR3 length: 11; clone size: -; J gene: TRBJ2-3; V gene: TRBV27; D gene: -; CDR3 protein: CASRETDTQYF; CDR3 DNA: TGTGCCAGCCGGGAAACAGATACGCAGTATTTT
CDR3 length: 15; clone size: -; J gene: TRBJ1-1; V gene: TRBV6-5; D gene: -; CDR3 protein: CASSRETGLWGEAFF; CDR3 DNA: TGTGCCAGCAGTAGAGAAACAGGGCTGTGGGGTGAAGCTTTCTTT
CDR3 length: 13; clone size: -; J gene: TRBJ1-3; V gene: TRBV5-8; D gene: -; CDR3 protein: CASSLALGNTIYF; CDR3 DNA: TGTGCCAGCAGCTTGGCCCTTGGAAACACCATATATTTT
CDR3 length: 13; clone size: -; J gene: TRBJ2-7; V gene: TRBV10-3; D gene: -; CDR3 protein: CATLTDPAYEQYF; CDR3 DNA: TGTGCCACCCTGACAGACCCAGCCTACGAGCAGTACTTC
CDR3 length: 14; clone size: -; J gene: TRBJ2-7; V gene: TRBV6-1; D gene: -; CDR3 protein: CASSLGGSTLEQYF; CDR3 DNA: TGTGCCAGCTCTCTTGGAGGGTCGACCCTCGAGCAGTACTTC
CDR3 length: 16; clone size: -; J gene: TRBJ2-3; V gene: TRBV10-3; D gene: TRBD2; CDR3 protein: CAISDWASGRADTQYF; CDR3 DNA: TGTGCCATCAGTGACTGGGCTAGCGGGAGGGCAGATACGCAGTATTTT
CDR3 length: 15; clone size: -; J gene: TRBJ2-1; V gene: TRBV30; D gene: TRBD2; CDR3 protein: CAWRPLGGGYNEQFF; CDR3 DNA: TGTGCCTGGAGGCCCCTCGGGGGAGGGTACAATGAGCAGTTCTTC
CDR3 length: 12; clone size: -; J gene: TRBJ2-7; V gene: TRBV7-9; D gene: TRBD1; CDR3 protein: CSSSLRQGKQYF; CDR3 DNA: TGTTCCAGCAGCCTGAGACAGGGAAAGCAGTACTTC
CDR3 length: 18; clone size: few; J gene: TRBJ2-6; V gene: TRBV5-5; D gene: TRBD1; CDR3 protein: CASSPPPGQGSGANVLTF; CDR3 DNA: TGTGCCAGCAGCCCCCCTCCGGGACAGGGTTCTGGGGCCAACGTCCTGACTTTC
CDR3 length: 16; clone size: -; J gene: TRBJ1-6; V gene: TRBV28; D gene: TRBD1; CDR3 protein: CASSSTGTGFYSPLHF; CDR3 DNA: TGTGCCAGCAGCTCAACCGGGACAGGGTTTTATTCACCCCTCCACTTT
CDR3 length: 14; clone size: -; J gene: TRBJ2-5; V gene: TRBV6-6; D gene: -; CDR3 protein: CASREGHSGETQYF; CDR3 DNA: TGTGCCAGCAGAGAGGGACATTCGGGGGAGACCCAGTACTTC
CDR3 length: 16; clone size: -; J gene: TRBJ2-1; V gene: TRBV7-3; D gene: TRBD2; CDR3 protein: CASSLRPSGSENEQFF; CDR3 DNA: TGTGCCAGCAGCTTACGGCCTAGCGGGAGCGAAAATGAGCAGTTCTTC
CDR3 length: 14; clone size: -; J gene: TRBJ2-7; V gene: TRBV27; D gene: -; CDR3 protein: CASSYSLGAYEQYF; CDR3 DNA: TGTGCCAGCAGTTATAGTCTTGGTGCTTACGAGCAGTACTTC
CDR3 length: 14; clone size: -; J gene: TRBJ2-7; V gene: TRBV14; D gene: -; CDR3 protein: CASSLGGGAYEQYF; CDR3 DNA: TGTGCCAGCAGCCTAGGTGGAGGGGCCTACGAGCAGTACTTC
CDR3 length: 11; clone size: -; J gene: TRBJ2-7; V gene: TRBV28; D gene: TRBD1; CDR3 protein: CASGQLYEQYF; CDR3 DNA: TGTGCCTCGGGACAGCTCTACGAGCAGTACTTC
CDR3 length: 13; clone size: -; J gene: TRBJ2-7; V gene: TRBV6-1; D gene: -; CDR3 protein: CASPAQGSYEQYF; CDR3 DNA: TGTGCCAGCCCCGCCCAGGGTTCCTACGAGCAGTACTTC
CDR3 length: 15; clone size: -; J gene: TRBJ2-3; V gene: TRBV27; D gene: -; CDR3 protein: CASSPYLGGTDTQYF; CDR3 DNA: TGTGCCAGCAGTCCCTACCTAGGGGGCACAGATACGCAGTATTTT
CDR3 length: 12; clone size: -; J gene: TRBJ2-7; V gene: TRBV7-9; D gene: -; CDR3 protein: CASSLGQREQYF; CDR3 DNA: TGTGCCAGCAGCTTAGGGCAGCGCGAGCAGTACTTC
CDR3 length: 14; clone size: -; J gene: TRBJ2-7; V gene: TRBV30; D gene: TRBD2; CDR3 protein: CAWSRIAGGYEQYF; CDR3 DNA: TGTGCCTGGTCACGGATAGCGGGAGGTTACGAGCAGTACTTC
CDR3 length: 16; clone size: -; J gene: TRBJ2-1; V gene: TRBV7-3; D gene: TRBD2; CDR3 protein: CASSSTGTSSYNEQFF; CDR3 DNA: TGTGCCAGCAGCTCGACCGGGACTAGCTCCTACAATGAGCAGTTCTTC
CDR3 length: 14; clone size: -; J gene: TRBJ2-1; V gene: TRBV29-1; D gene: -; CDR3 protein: CSVERSESYNEQFF; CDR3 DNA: TGCAGCGTTGAGAGGTCCGAATCCTACAATGAGCAGTTCTTC
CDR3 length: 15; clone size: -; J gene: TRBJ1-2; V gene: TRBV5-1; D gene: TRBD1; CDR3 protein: CASSLGDRGDYGYTF; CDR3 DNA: TGCGCCAGCAGCTTGGGAGACAGGGGGGACTATGGCTACACCTTC
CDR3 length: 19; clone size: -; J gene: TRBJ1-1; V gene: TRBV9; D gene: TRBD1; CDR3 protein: CASSVERTGRRWPNTEAFF; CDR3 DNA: TGTGCCAGCAGCGTAGAAAGGACAGGGCGAAGGTGGCCGAACACTGAAGCTTTCTTT
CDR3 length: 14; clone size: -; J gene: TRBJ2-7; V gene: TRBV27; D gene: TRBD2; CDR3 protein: CASSGTSGIYEQYF; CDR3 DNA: TGTGCCAGCAGTGGGACTAGCGGGATCTACGAGCAGTACTTC
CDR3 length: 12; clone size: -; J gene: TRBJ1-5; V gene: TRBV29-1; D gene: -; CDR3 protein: CSVLSGNQPQHF; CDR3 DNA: TGCAGCGTTCTATCGGGGAATCAGCCCCAGCATTTT
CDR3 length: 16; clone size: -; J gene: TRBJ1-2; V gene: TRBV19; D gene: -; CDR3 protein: CASSMVGLSYGDRYTF; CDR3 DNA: TGTGCCAGTAGTATGGTCGGTCTCTCCTATGGTGATCGCTACACCTTC
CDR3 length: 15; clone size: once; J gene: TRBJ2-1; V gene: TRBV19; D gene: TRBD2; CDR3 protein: CASTWGLAANNEQFF; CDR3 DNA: TGTGCCAGTACCTGGGGACTAGCGGCCAACAATGAGCAGTTCTTC
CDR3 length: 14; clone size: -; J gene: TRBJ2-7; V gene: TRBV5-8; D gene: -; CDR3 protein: CASSRRAGSYEQYF; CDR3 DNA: TGTGCCAGCAGCCGTAGGGCAGGGTCCTACGAGCAGTACTTC
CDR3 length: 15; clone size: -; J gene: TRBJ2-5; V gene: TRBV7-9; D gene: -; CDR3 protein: CASSLTQTDTETQYF; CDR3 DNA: TGTGCCAGCAGCTTAACTCAGACAGACACGGAGACCCAGTACTTC
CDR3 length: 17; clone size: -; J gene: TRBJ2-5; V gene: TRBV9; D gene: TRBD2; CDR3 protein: CASSVGGSGGVVETQYF; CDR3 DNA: TGTGCCAGCAGCGTAGGGGGGAGCGGGGGGGTGGTGGAGACCCAGTACTTC
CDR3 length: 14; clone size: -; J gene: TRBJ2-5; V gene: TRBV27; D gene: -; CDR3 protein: CASSFGAELWAQYF; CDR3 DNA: TGTGCCAGCAGTTTTGGGGCAGAGCTTTGGGCCCAGTACTTC
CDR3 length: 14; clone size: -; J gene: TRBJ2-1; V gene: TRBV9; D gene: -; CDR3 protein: CASSVAVSYNEQFF; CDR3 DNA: TGTGCCAGCAGCGTAGCGGTAAGTTACAATGAGCAGTTCTTC
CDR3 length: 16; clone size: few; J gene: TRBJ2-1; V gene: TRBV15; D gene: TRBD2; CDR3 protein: CATSRSLGGTYNEQFF; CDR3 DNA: TGTGCCACCAGCAGAAGTCTCGGGGGGACCTACAATGAGCAGTTCTTC
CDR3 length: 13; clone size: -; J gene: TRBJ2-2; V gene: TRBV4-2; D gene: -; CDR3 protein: CASSQASTGELFF; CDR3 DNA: TGTGCCAGCAGCCAAGCCTCCACCGGGGAGCTGTTTTTT
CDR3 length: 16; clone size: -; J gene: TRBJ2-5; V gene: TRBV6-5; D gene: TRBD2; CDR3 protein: CASSYSLGEGQETQYF; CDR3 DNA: TGTGCCAGCAGTTACTCCCTTGGGGAGGGACAAGAGACCCAGTACTTC
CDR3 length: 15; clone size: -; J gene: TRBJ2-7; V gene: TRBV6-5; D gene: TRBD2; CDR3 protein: CASSYASGMYYEQYF; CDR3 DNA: TGTGCCAGCAGTTACGCTAGCGGGATGTACTACGAGCAGTACTTC
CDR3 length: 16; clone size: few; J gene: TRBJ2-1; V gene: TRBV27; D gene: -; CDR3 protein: CASSHDITSSYNEQFF; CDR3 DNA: TGTGCCAGCAGCCATGACATAACGTCCTCCTACAATGAGCAGTTCTTC
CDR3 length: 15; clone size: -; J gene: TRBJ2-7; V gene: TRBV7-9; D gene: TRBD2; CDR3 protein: CASSRITSGRDEQYF; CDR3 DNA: TGTGCCAGCAGCCGAATCACTAGCGGGAGAGACGAGCAGTACTTC
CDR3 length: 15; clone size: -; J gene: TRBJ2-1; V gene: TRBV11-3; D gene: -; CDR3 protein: CASSLGGAGYNEQFF; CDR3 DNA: TGTGCCAGCAGCTTAGGCGGGGCGGGGTACAATGAGCAGTTCTTC